This entry features one TCR beta chain sequence. Its antigen remains unidentified. This specimen belongs to a study of T cell responses to AZD1222 COVID-19 vaccine. Germline V gene sequence: CDR1 SGHAT, CDR2 FQNNGV. Deletions cut 3 bases from V and 7 bases from J, with 9 bases between. This CDR3 region has 13 residues. The study, taken as a whole, reports: Spike-specific TCR repertoires showed rising breadth and depth after two AZD1222 doses. Donors in the cohort were predominantly white British and more often female, and clonal diversity was possibly underestimated. Samples come after the peak T cell response, not at day 14. At 160-218 and 743-854, vaccine-associated CD4 TCRs were dominant, and they spanned spike.

Sequencing used immunoSEQ multiplex PCR; TCRdb keeps in-frame clones, though not all of them. The sample lists roughly 91,000 clones; roughly 90% were seen once. V gene TRBV11-2 combines with J gene TRBJ2-2; no firm D call. The receptor was derived from an adult in good health. Specimen: peripheral blood, collected on day 0 of AZD1222 vaccination. CDR3 DNA: TGTGCCAGCAGCTTGGTCAATGGCGGGGAGCTGTTTTTT. Translating gives CASSLVNGGELFF. The full variable domain, with the rest looked up from reference TRBV11-2 and TRBJ2-2, is EAGVAQSPRYKIIEKRQSVAFWCNPISGHATLYWYQQILGQGPKLLIQFQNNGVVDDSQLPKDRFSAERLKGVDSTLKIQPAKLEDSAVYLCASSLVNGGELFFGEGSRLTVL.